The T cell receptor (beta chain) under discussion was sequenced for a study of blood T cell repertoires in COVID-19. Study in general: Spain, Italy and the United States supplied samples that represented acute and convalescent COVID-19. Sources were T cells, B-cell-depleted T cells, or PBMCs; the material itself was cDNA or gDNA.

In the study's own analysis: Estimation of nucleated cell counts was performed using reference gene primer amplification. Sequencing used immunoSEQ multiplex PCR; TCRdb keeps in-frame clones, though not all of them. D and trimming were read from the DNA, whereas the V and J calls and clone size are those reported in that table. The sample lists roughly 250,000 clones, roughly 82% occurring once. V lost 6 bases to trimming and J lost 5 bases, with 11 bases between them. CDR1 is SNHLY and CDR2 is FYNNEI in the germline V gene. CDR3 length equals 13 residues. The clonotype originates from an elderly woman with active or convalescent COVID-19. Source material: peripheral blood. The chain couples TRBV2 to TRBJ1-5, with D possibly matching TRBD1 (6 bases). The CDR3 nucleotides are TGTGCCAGCAGCGAGGACAGTTATCAGCCCCAGCATTTT. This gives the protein CASSEDSYQPQHF.